This T cell receptor beta chain is from a study of blood T cell repertoires in COVID-19. Sequencing was performed with immunoSEQ multiplex PCR; in TCRdb, only in-frame clones are kept and a portion is missing. The sample lists under 200,000 clones, approximately 88% seen once, with less than 3.5% in the top ten. With 6 bases removed from V and 4 bases from J, the gap between germline ends came to 18 bases. From germline, CDR1 is LGHNT and CDR2 FRNRAP. The length of the CDR3 is 15 residues. The receptor was derived from a woman between 55 and 75 years old with acute or convalescent COVID-19. The genes are TRBV12-5 and TRBJ1-2, with D possibly TRBD1 on 5 matching bases. Sequencing was done on a sample of peripheral blood. The CDR3 sequence: CASGLQESGPYGYTF. The CDR3 region has the DNA TGTGCTAGTGGCCTACAGGAGAGCGGGCCCTATGGCTACACCTTC.